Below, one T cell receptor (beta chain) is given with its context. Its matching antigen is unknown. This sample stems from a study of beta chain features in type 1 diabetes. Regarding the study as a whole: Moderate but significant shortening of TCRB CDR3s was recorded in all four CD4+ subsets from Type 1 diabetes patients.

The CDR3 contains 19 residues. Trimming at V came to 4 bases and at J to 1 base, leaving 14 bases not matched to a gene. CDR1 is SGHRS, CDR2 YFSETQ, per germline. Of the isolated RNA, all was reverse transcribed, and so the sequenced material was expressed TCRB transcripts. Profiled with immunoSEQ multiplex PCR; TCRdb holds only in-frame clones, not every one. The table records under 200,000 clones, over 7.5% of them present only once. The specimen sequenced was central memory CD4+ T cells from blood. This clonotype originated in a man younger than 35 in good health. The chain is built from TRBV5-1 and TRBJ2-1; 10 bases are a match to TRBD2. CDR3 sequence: CASSRGATSGLRSYNEQFF. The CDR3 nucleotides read TGCGCCAGCAGCCGAGGAGCGACTAGCGGGTTACGTTCCTACAATGAGCAGTTCTTC.